Shown below are 15 T cell receptor beta chains from a single sample sequenced in a study of T cells in Graves' hyperthyroidism and ophthalmopathy. The CDR3 regions of TCR beta were amplified from RNA transcripts. Carried out on the TCR CDR3, a first-round RT-PCR used the HTBI primer set. One entry per CDR3 protein results from TCRdb running MiXCR on the multiplex PCR reads. Of approximately 58,000 distinct CDR3 sequences listed, roughly 52% are singletons. The sequenced sample consisted of blood. Receptors were obtained from a woman younger than 45 with Graves' ophthalmopathy.

The genes are TRBV24-1 and TRBJ2-7, with TRBD2 matching 7 bases. CDR3 length: 11 amino acids. Trimming cost V 5 bases and J 9 bases; bases outside gene matches: 3. Germline V gene sequence: CDR1 KGHDR, CDR2 SFDVKD. The CDR3 DNA is TGTGCCACCAGTGGCGGCGGGGGGCAGTACTTC. Its protein product is CATSGGGGQYF.

The V and J genes are TRBV7-2 and TRBJ2-1; the match to TRBD2 covers 13 bases. The germline V gene has CDR1 SGHTA and CDR2 FQGNSA. This CDR3 is 15 amino acids long. The V gene end was trimmed by 4 bases and the J gene end by 10 bases; junction bases not matched to a gene: 7. The CDR3: CASSWTSGSEREQFF. The DNA of the CDR3 is TGTGCCAGCAGCTGGACTAGCGGGAGCGAAAGGGAGCAGTTCTTC.

A few counts support this clonotype. This rearrangement joins TRBV24-1 to TRBJ2-5, with D possibly being TRBD2 (5 bases). Germline-derived CDR1 and CDR2 are KGHDR and SFDVKD. This CDR3 is built from 14 residues. V was shortened by 6 bases and J by 2 bases, with 12 bases between the two germline ends. Written as DNA, the CDR3 is TGTGCCACCAGTCGGAGGTTGCGGCAAGAGACCCAGTACTTC. Translation gives CATSRRLRQETQYF.

This clonotype has ten or more counts. This chain uses TRBV5-1 with TRBJ2-1; D not resolved. Germline CDR1 reads SGHRS; CDR2 reads YFSETQ. The CDR3 contains 15 residues. The V end lost 0 bases, the J end lost 8 bases, and 15 bases lay between the germline ends. The CDR3 here is CASSLDGVTSDEQFF. For the CDR3, the DNA is TGCGCCAGCAGCTTGGACGGTGTCACCTCCGATGAGCAGTTCTTC.

The chain carries TRBV9 and TRBJ1-5, with unresolved D. Germline loops: CDR1 SGDLS, CDR2 YYNGEE. The CDR3 is 14 amino acids. The germline V and J ends were trimmed by 0 bases and 7 bases, with 11 bases remaining between them. The CDR3 spells CASSVAPEGQPQHF. Here the CDR3 DNA reads TGTGCCAGCAGCGTAGCCCCCGAAGGGCAGCCCCAGCATTTT.

At least ten counts were recorded for this clonotype. The genes are TRBV5-1 and TRBJ1-3, with D maybe TRBD1 (6 bases). CDR1 SGHRS and CDR2 YFSETQ come from the germline V gene. The CDR3 loop spans 13 amino acids. V dropped 5 bases and J dropped 4 bases, with 10 bases sitting between them. In DNA, the CDR3 is TGCGCCAGCAGACTAGGACAGGGAAACACCATATATTTT. Its protein is CASRLGQGNTIYF.

The chain joins TRBV5-1 to TRBJ2-2; 7 bases agree with TRBD2. V lost 0 bases and J lost 3; bases outside the gene matches: 17. Germline CDR1 and CDR2: SGHRS and YFSETQ. This CDR3 contains 20 residues. CDR3: CASSLARSGSLADDTGELFF. The CDR3, as DNA: TGCGCCAGCAGCTTGGCCAGAAGCGGATCGCTAGCGGACGACACCGGGGAGCTGTTTTTT.

This clonotype showed up many times. The gene calls are TRBV5-1 and TRBJ2-5; D is possibly TRBD1 (6 bases). The germline CDR1 and CDR2 sequences are SGHRS and YFSETQ. Trimming left V 4 bases short and J 5 bases short, with 15 bases between. The CDR3 loop spans 14 amino acids. As DNA, the CDR3 is TGCGCCAGCAGCGTGACAGGTAACGGTGAGACCCAGTACTTC. The encoded protein is CASSVTGNGETQYF.

The V call is TRBV12-3 or TRBV12-4, the J call TRBJ1-5; D is unresolved. V lost 6 bases and J lost 0, with 9 bases in between. The CDR3 is made up of 14 amino acids. The DNA for the CDR3 is TGTGCCAGCAGGGACGGTAATAGCAATCAGCCCCAGCATTTT. Encoded protein: CASRDGNSNQPQHF.

This sequence joins TRBV7-6 and TRBJ2-2, with TRBD2 matching over 13 bases. V lost 5 bases, J lost 2 bases, and 5 bases stayed unmatched. The CDR3 totals 17 residues. CDR1 and CDR2 (germline): SGHVS, FNYEAQ. The CDR3 coding sequence is TGTGCCAGCAGCAACGGACTAGCGGGAGTAAACACCGGGGAGCTGTTTTTT. Amino acids: CASSNGLAGVNTGELFF.

Points on this clonotype: The missing conserved phenylalanine or tryptophan at the end of this CDR3 makes a read error likely. The DNA is left out, because the CDR3 cannot be placed on it with certainty; the CDR3 is given as TCRdb lists it. The rearrangement joins TRBV20-1 to TRBJ1-1. Per the germline V gene, CDR1 is DFQATT and CDR2 is SNEGSKA (reference sequence). The CDR3 is 8 residues long, ends included. CDR3 protein: CSAPLANY.

This clonotype appeared once. The chain links TRBV20-1 to TRBJ1-1; no clear D. The germline V and J ends were trimmed by 6 bases and 3 bases, with 11 bases remaining between them. Germline V lookup: CDR1 DFQATT, CDR2 SNEGSKA (reference sequence). The CDR3 is 12 residues long. DNA for the CDR3: TGCAGTGCCCCGCGGCTGGACACTGAAGCTTTCTTT. Translated: CSAPRLDTEAFF.

This clonotype was recorded a few times. The J gene is TRBJ1-4, the V gene TRBV27; no firm D call. Germline assignment: CDR1 MNHEY and CDR2 SMNVEV (reference sequence). This CDR3 is built from 15 residues. The ends were cut back, 8 bases at V and 7 bases at J, with 20 bases in the middle. CDR3 loop: CASRLLRAGGEKLFF. CDR3 sequence (DNA): TGTGCCAGCCGACTTTTGAGGGCGGGTGGTGAAAAACTGTTTTTT.

The sample holds many counts of this clonotype. V and J are TRBV6-1 and TRBJ1-2; 11 positions match TRBD1. V gave up 7 bases and J gave up 10 bases; unmatched junction bases: 8. CDR1 is MNHNS and CDR2 is SASEGT in the germline V gene. There are 13 residues in the CDR3. The CDR3 sequence: CASKARTGGLYTF. For the CDR3, the DNA is TGTGCCAGCAAAGCACGGACAGGGGGCCTCTACACCTTC.

This clonotype showed up many times. The chain links TRBV3-1 to TRBJ2-3; no definite D call. Germline CDR1 is LGHDT and CDR2 is YNNKEL (reference sequence). The CDR3 has 14 residues. Trimming cost V 0 bases and J 1 base, with 5 bases left between them. The CDR3 loop is CASSQDARTDTQYF. In DNA, the CDR3 is TGTGCCAGCAGCCAAGATGCGCGCACAGATACGCAGTATTTT.